These 28 T cell receptor beta chains came from one sample sequenced in a study of shared clonotypes between healthy human individuals. Sequencing used immunoSEQ multiplex PCR; TCRdb keeps in-frame clones, though not all of them. The sample contains fewer than 1.8 million clones, 98% of which appear only once. The sample was naive CD4+ T cells sorted from blood. The subset: CD45RA+ positively selected. The receptor source for this set is a man aged 25-45 years in good health.

This clone showed up just once. The chain is built from TRBV6-6 and TRBJ2-5; 7 bases align to TRBD2. Germline V gives CDR1 MNHNY, CDR2 SVGAGI (reference sequence). This CDR3 has 16 amino acids. With 4 bases clipped from V and 3 bases from J, the junction kept 11 bases outside the gene matches. This CDR3 is CASSFGLGPPEETQYF. CDR3 coding DNA: TGTGCCAGCAGTTTCGGACTAGGCCCTCCCGAAGAGACCCAGTACTTC.

The chain links TRBV7-9 to TRBJ2-7; a weak D match, TRBD2 (5 bases). The CDR3 is 13 residues long. Germline assignment: CDR1 SEHNR and CDR2 FQNEAQ (reference sequence). Trimming shortened V by 4 bases and J by 3 bases, and 10 bases separated the two germline ends. As DNA, the CDR3 is TGTGCCAGCAGCTCCGGACTTTTCTACGAGCAGTACTTC. This translates into CASSSGLFYEQYF.

The V gene is TRBV4-2, the J gene TRBJ1-5, with D unclear. Trimming stripped 0 bases from V and 6 bases from J, with 6 bases between. The germline V gene has CDR1 LGHNA and CDR2 YNFKEQ. This CDR3 is built from 13 residues. CDR3: CASSQDFPQPQHF. DNA for the CDR3: TGTGCCAGCAGCCAAGATTTCCCTCAGCCCCAGCATTTT.

The V call is TRBV10-3, the J call TRBJ2-5; D is tentatively TRBD1 or TRBD2 (5 bases each). The V gene lost 5 bases and the J gene lost 5 bases, with 18 bases spanning the gap. Per the germline V gene, CDR1 is ENHRY and CDR2 is SYGVKD. The CDR3 consists of 15 residues. CDR3: CAISTLNGAGETQYF. In DNA form, the CDR3 reads TGTGCCATCAGTACTCTTAACGGGGCGGGCGAGACCCAGTACTTC.

The V and J genes are TRBV18 and TRBJ2-1; 10 bases line up with TRBD2. Germline V gene data show CDR1 as KGHSH and CDR2 as LQKENI. Germline trimming cut 4 bases from V and 6 bases from J; bases unmatched to any gene: 9. The CDR3 is 16 residues long. Here the CDR3 reads CASSRGTSAFINEQFF. CDR3 nucleotides: TGTGCCAGCTCACGCGGGACTAGCGCCTTTATCAATGAGCAGTTCTTC.

The CDR3 DNA follows: TGTGCCAGCTCACAGCTGGTAGGTCTGGGGGCCCCCCAAGAGACCCAGTACTTC. It translates to CASSQLVGLGAPQETQYF. This rearrangement joins TRBV18 to TRBJ2-5; D possibly corresponds to TRBD1 (6 bases). CDR1 is KGHSH, CDR2 LQKENI, per germline. This CDR3 region has 18 residues. V was shortened by 4 bases and J by 1 base, with 22 bases between the two germline ends.

The chain combines TRBV2 with TRBJ1-4, with a weak D call TRBD1 (6 bases). Trimming took off 7 bases at V and 3 bases at J, with 15 bases between the two ends. The CDR3 has 15 residues. Per the germline V gene, CDR1 is SNHLY and CDR2 is FYNNEI. As DNA, the CDR3 is TGTGCCAGCAAAAGGACAGAAGTAGCTAATGAAAAACTGTTTTTT. The encoded protein is CASKRTEVANEKLFF.

V is TRBV11-3 and J is TRBJ2-5; 9 positions agree with TRBD1. Trimming at V came to 5 bases and at J to 4 bases, leaving 11 bases not matched to a gene. The CDR3 runs 16 residues. Germline V gives CDR1 SGHNT, CDR2 YENEEA. CDR3 coding DNA: TGTGCCAGCAGCCAAACCGGGACAGGGTCCGGAGAGACCCAGTACTTC. This gives the protein CASSQTGTGSGETQYF.

The rearrangement joins TRBV10-3 to TRBJ2-2, with 8 nucleotides matching TRBD1. Germline V gives CDR1 ENHRY, CDR2 SYGVKD. CDR3 length: 17 amino acids. Unmatched junction bases numbered 14, after V lost 8 bases and J lost 3 bases. The CDR3 here is CAISRGLQGADTGELFF. In nucleotides, the CDR3 is TGTGCCATCTCACGGGGCCTGCAGGGGGCGGACACCGGGGAGCTGTTTTTT.

The chain is built from TRBV5-1 and TRBJ2-7, with 8 bases aligning to TRBD1. After removal of 3 bases from V and 5 bases from J, the junction contained 7 bases not matched to a gene. The CDR3 loop spans 14 amino acids. The germline CDR1 and CDR2 sequences are SGHRS and YFSETQ. CDR3 amino acids: CASSSGQGEHEQYF. DNA for the CDR3: TGCGCCAGCAGCTCCGGACAGGGCGAGCACGAGCAGTACTTC.

A note on this clone: Other DNA sequences in this specimen translate into the identical CDR3. The chain recombines TRBV5-1 with TRBJ2-7; D remains ambiguous. Germline V lookup: CDR1 SGHRS, CDR2 YFSETQ. There are 14 residues in the CDR3. The V end was cut by 0 bases, the J end by 2 bases, with 9 bases between. The CDR3 region has the DNA TGCGCCAGCAGCTTGGTTGTTGGAACCTACGAGCAGTACTTC. Protein sequence: CASSLVVGTYEQYF.

The CDR3 spells CASSLSSGRVDEQFF. DNA of the CDR3: TGTGCCAGCAGCTTGAGTAGCGGGAGGGTCGATGAGCAGTTCTTC. V is TRBV5-4 and J is TRBJ2-1; 11 positions agree with TRBD2. CDR3 length equals 15 residues. J lost 8 bases, V lost 1 base, and 5 bases had no gene match. CDR1 SGHNT and CDR2 YYREEE come from the germline V gene (reference sequence). Full variable domain (missing parts from reference TRBV5-4 and TRBJ2-1): ETGVTQSPTHLIKTRGQQVTLRCSSQSGHNTVSWYQQALGQGPQFIFQYYREEENGRGNFPPRFSGLQFPNYSSELNVNALELDDSALYLCASSLSSGRVDEQFFGPGTRLTVL.

The chain couples TRBV9 to TRBJ2-5; 9 bases map to TRBD2. Looked up from germline, CDR1 is SGDLS and CDR2 is YYNGEE. CDR3 length: 16 residues. The ends lost 0 bases at V and 1 base at J; junction bases unmatched: 4. The CDR3 coding sequence is TGTGCCAGCAGCGTAGACCCAGCGGGAGGCCAAGAGACCCAGTACTTC. Its protein product is CASSVDPAGGQETQYF.

Worth noting for this clone: Other DNA sequences in the same sample also yield this CDR3. The chain has TRBV28 and TRBJ1-5; TRBD1 matches 7 bases. The CDR3 extends over 15 amino acids. Germline V gene sequence: CDR1 MDHEN, CDR2 SYDVKM. Trimming removed 2 bases from V and 4 bases from J; junction bases left unmatched: 5. The CDR3 reads CASSLVDRANQPQHF. CDR3 DNA: TGTGCCAGCAGTTTAGTCGACAGGGCAAATCAGCCCCAGCATTTT. Supplemented by reference TRBV28 and TRBJ1-5, the full variable domain reads DVKVTQSSRYLVKRTGEKVFLECVQDMDHENMFWYRQDPGLGLRLIYFSYDVKMKEKGDIPEGYSVSREKKERFSLILESASTNQTSMYLCASSLVDRANQPQHFGDGTRLSIL.

The chain couples TRBV11-2 to TRBJ2-2; D not resolved. The CDR3 is 13 residues long. V lost 5 bases and J 6 bases, leaving 10 bases between the germline ends. Looked up from germline, CDR1 is SGHAT and CDR2 is FQNNGV. CDR3 in DNA: TGTGCCAGCAGCCCCCGTTCCGCCGGGGAGCTGTTTTTT. Encoded protein: CASSPRSAGELFF.

The V call is TRBV18, the J call TRBJ2-3; tentative D call: TRBD1 (6 bases). V lost 3 bases to trimming and J lost 3 bases, with 13 bases between them. Germline loops: CDR1 KGHSH, CDR2 LQKENI. The CDR3 is 15 residues long. The CDR3: CASSPRGTNTDTQYF. CDR3 bases: TGTGCCAGCTCACCGAGAGGGACAAATACAGATACGCAGTATTTT. Based on the CDR3 plus reference TRBV18 and TRBJ2-3, the full variable domain is NAGVMQNPRHLVRRRGQEARLRCSPMKGHSHVYWYRQLPEEGLKFMVYLQKENIIDESGMPKERFSAEFPKEGPSILRIQQVVRGDSAAYFCASSPRGTNTDTQYFGPGTRLTVL.

The chain employs TRBV18 and TRBJ2-7, with D tentatively TRBD1 (6 bases). V lost 2 bases, J lost 3 bases, and 14 bases lay in between. The CDR3 sequence is 15 residues long. The germline V gene has CDR1 KGHSH and CDR2 LQKENI. The CDR3 DNA reads as TGTGCCAGCTCACCAACCGGGACACAAAACTACGAGCAGTACTTC. Translating gives CASSPTGTQNYEQYF.

About this clone itself: Other DNA sequences within the sample encode an identical CDR3. The chain is built from TRBV5-1 and TRBJ2-5; D unclear. Per germline, CDR1 SGHRS and CDR2 YFSETQ. Trimming removed 0 bases at V and 3 bases at J, with 3 bases between. This CDR3 is 12 amino acids long. The CDR3 DNA follows: TGCGCCAGCAGCTTGGTTGAAGAGACCCAGTACTTC. This sequence encodes CASSLVEETQYF.

This clone came up once. The chain uses TRBV28 and TRBJ1-2; unclear D gene. The CDR3 has 13 residues. Germline V gene lookup returns CDR1 MDHEN and CDR2 SYDVKM. V lost 7 bases and J lost 4, with 13 bases in between. CDR3 in DNA: TGTGCCAGCACTGAAGAGATGATCTATGGCTACACCTTC. Amino acid sequence: CASTEEMIYGYTF.

The chain is built from TRBV10-1 and TRBJ2-7; no clear D. The V end lost 0 bases, the J end lost 2 bases, and 11 bases lay between the germline ends. The CDR3 loop spans 15 amino acids. Germline V lookup: CDR1 WNHNN, CDR2 SYGVQD (reference sequence). CDR3 DNA: TGCGCCAGCAGTGAGTCGGCCTCCTTGGCCTACGAGCAGTACTTC. This gives the protein CASSESASLAYEQYF.

CDR3 amino acids: CAISESQGVKETQYF. Written as DNA, the CDR3 is TGTGCCATCAGTGAGTCCCAGGGAGTTAAAGAGACCCAGTACTTC. This chain links TRBV10-3 with TRBJ2-5; the D gene could be TRBD1 or TRBD2 (5 bases each). The CDR3 is 15 residues long. Germline lookup yields CDR1 ENHRY and CDR2 SYGVKD. Trimming stripped 0 bases from V and 3 bases from J, with 11 bases between.

This chain links TRBV6-5 with TRBJ2-3; TRBD1 agrees at 11 bases. The V and J ends lost 2 bases and 3 bases, in that order; junction bases with no gene match: 4. Germline V gene lookup returns CDR1 MNHEY and CDR2 SVGAGI. CDR3 length: 16 residues. The CDR3 nucleotides read TGTGCCAGCAGTTACACCGGGACAGGGGGAACAGATACGCAGTATTTT. Its protein is CASSYTGTGGTDTQYF.

The chain links TRBV18 to TRBJ2-3; the match to TRBD2 covers 7 bases. CDR3 length: 16 residues. The V gene's germline CDR1 is KGHSH and CDR2 LQKENI. The V segment lost 4 bases and the J segment 4 bases; nucleotides outside the gene matches: 11. The CDR3 reads CASSLRGDSGADTQYF. CDR3 bases: TGTGCCAGCTCACTCCGGGGGGATTCGGGGGCAGATACGCAGTATTTT.

The chain combines TRBV28 with TRBJ2-3; D uncertain. The CDR3 totals 16 residues. V lost 4 bases and J lost 0, with 14 bases in between. The V gene's germline CDR1 is MDHEN and CDR2 SYDVKM. CDR3 amino acids: CASSWAGPSSTDTQYF. DNA for the CDR3: TGTGCCAGCAGTTGGGCCGGGCCCTCTAGCACAGATACGCAGTATTTT.

The chain combines TRBV6-5 with TRBJ2-1, with TRBD1 identical over 9 bases. CDR1 and CDR2 (germline): MNHEY, SVGAGI. CDR3 length equals 12 residues. The junction had 2 bases not matched to a gene; V was cut back by 6 bases and J by 8 bases. Written as DNA, the CDR3 is TGTGCCAGCAGGAGACAGGGGGATGAGCAGTTCTTC. This sequence encodes CASRRQGDEQFF.

The gene calls are TRBV27 and TRBJ2-7; D remains unclear. Germline V gene data show CDR1 as MNHEY and CDR2 as SMNVEV (reference sequence). The CDR3 totals 12 residues. V shed 5 bases and J shed 1 base, with 6 bases lying between them. CDR3 nucleotides: TGTGCCAGCAGTGCAGCATCCTACGAGCAGTACTTC. Residues: CASSAASYEQYF.

The chain uses TRBV5-1 and TRBJ2-3, with D possibly TRBD1 on 5 matching bases. The CDR3 is 16 amino acids. Trimming cost V 4 bases and J 2 bases, with 17 bases left between them. Germline-derived CDR1 and CDR2 are SGHRS and YFSETQ. For the CDR3, the DNA is TGCGCCAGCAGCCCCGGTCAGGGTTCGGTCACAGATACGCAGTATTTT. This encodes CASSPGQGSVTDTQYF.

The rearrangement joins TRBV11-2 to TRBJ2-7; the D gene is possibly TRBD1 (5 bases). V lost 2 bases and J lost 1, with 9 bases in between. This CDR3 is built from 14 residues. From germline, CDR1 is SGHAT and CDR2 FQNNGV. The DNA for the CDR3 is TGTGCCAGCAGCTTAAGTACAGGATCCTACGAGCAGTACTTC. Translating it yields CASSLSTGSYEQYF.